This TCR beta chain stems from a study of CD8 T cells in ankylosing spondylitis. J lost 5 bases, V lost 0 bases, and 7 bases had no gene match. The germline V gene has CDR1 SGDLS and CDR2 YYNGEE. The CDR3 length is 16 residues. Overall study findings and caveats: There was reportedly significant enrichment of clones that were disease-linked in matched ankylosing spondylitis synovial fluid.

TCRdb analysed the 5' RACE reads with MiXCR anew, one entry per CDR3 protein. The data contain around 120,000 distinct CDR3 sequences, 12% to 15% of them singletons. As for this clonotype: Its specificity is not known.

The TCR originated in a female donor with ankylosing spondylitis or in good health (not recorded which). Sequences were obtained from blood, either unsorted or a sorted T cell fraction (not recorded which). The chain has TRBV9 and TRBJ2-1; 8 bases map to TRBD2. CDR3 region: CASSVGRGDIDNEQFF. The CDR3 DNA follows: TGTGCCAGCAGCGTAGGGCGGGGGGATATCGACAATGAGCAGTTCTTC.